What follows are 32 T cell receptor beta chains derived from one specimen sequenced in a study of PD-L1 blockade in urothelial cancer. Time point here: peripheral blood 6 weeks after treatment start. Here immunoSEQ multiplex PCR was the method, and the copy in TCRdb shows in-frame clones only, minus some. The sample lists about 45,000 clones, about four fifths occurring once. The specimen was PBMCs, collected around atezolizumab (anti-PD-L1) treatment. The receptors derive from a man in his fifties or sixties with urothelial cancer.

The J gene is TRBJ2-3, the V gene TRBV11-2; 8 nucleotides align to TRBD2. Germline V lookup: CDR1 SGHAT, CDR2 FQNNGV. This CDR3 is 15 amino acids long. Trimming at V came to 5 bases and at J to 4 bases, leaving 8 bases not matched to a gene. CDR3 amino acids: CASSLGSGGADTQYF. The CDR3 bases are TGTGCCAGCAGCCTCGGGTCCGGGGGGGCAGATACGCAGTATTTT.

The chain links TRBV6-5 to TRBJ2-1; the D gene is possibly TRBD2 (5 bases). This CDR3 is 14 amino acids long. Trimming stripped 5 bases from V and 10 bases from J, with 18 bases between. Germline V gene sequence: CDR1 MNHEY, CDR2 SVGAGI. The CDR3, as DNA: TGTGCCAGCAGTCGGGGTAGGCGTTCGACGGAGCAGTTCTTC. This encodes CASSRGRRSTEQFF.

This chain connects TRBV7-8 to TRBJ2-7, with TRBD1 as a possible D gene (6 bases). V lost 1 base and J 7 bases, leaving 14 bases between the germline ends. The CDR3 runs to 14 residues. CDR1 and CDR2 from the germline V gene are SGHVS and FQNEAQ. The CDR3 bases are TGTGCCAGCAGCTTAGGAGGGACACGGTGGGAGCAGTACTTC. Its protein is CASSLGGTRWEQYF.

This chain joins TRBV19 and TRBJ2-3, with a tentative D call TRBD1 (5 bases). Trimming pared 8 bases from V and 6 bases from J, leaving 18 bases between. The CDR3 spans 14 residues. Germline lookup yields CDR1 LNHDA and CDR2 SQIVND (reference sequence). For the CDR3, the DNA is TGTGCCAGTGGCTGGATAGGGGCGGAGGATACGCAGTATTTT. Amino acids: CASGWIGAEDTQYF.

The chain combines TRBV5-1 with TRBJ1-3; 7 positions match TRBD1. In germline, CDR1 is SGHRS, CDR2 YFSETQ. The CDR3 is made up of 15 amino acids. V was clipped by 2 bases and J by 8 bases; unmatched bases: 10. The CDR3 region is CASSLENRGIDTIYF. As DNA, the CDR3 is TGCGCCAGCAGCTTAGAGAACAGGGGCATAGACACCATATATTTT.

The chain couples TRBV28 to TRBJ2-5, with a tentative D call TRBD1 (6 bases). CDR3 length: 14 amino acids. Germline CDR1 reads MDHEN; CDR2 reads SYDVKM. V was cut by 5 bases and J by 6 bases, with 16 bases left in between. The DNA of the CDR3 is TGTGCCAGCAGTACTACGACAGGCTCAAAGACCCAGTACTTC. Residues: CASSTTTGSKTQYF.

The J gene is TRBJ1-1, the V gene TRBV15; D ambiguous. The V and J ends lost 1 base and 8 bases respectively, with 8 bases between them. Germline V lookup: CDR1 LNHNV, CDR2 YYDKDF (reference sequence). CDR3 size: 12 residues. The CDR3 here is CATSRAGREAFF. The CDR3 DNA is TGTGCCACCAGCAGAGCTGGGAGGGAAGCTTTCTTT.

The rearrangement links TRBV28 to TRBJ2-1, with 8 bases identical to TRBD2. V shed 3 bases, J shed 2 bases, and the junction held 21 bases outside the gene matches. The CDR3 sequence is 21 residues long. Germline CDR1 and CDR2: MDHEN and SYDVKM. CDR3 bases: TGTGCCAGCAGTTTCATGTCCGCCGGGGTCTGGCTAGCGGGCGCCTACAATGAGCAGTTCTTC. Translating it yields CASSFMSAGVWLAGAYNEQFF.

The chain employs TRBV5-1 and TRBJ2-1; 7 nucleotides agree with TRBD1. The J segment lost 5 bases and the V segment lost 0 bases, leaving 2 bases of the junction unmatched. The CDR3 is 14 amino acids. Germline CDR1 SGHRS, CDR2 YFSETQ. The CDR3 DNA is TGCGCCAGCAGCTTGGGGCAGGGGGACAATGAGCAGTTCTTC. Translating it yields CASSLGQGDNEQFF.

The chain carries TRBV11-2 and TRBJ1-5; TRBD1 agrees at 9 bases. Trimming at V came to 6 bases and at J to 5 bases, leaving 5 bases not matched to a gene. Germline loops: CDR1 SGHAT, CDR2 FQNNGV. CDR3 length: 14 residues. Written as DNA, the CDR3 is TGTGCCAGCAGACACGACAGGGGGGATCAGCCCCAGCATTTT. This sequence encodes CASRHDRGDQPQHF.

This chain connects TRBV7-2 to TRBJ2-1, with 16 bases fitting TRBD2. Germline-derived CDR1 and CDR2 are SGHTA and FQGNSA. The CDR3 consists of 16 residues. V was pared by 3 bases and J by 12 bases, with 8 bases of the junction left unmatched. DNA of the CDR3: TGTGCCAGCAGCTTCTTTGGGACTAGCGGGGGGGGAGTGCAGTTCTTC. Translating it yields CASSFFGTSGGGVQFF.

The chain combines TRBV2 with TRBJ2-2; maybe TRBD2 (6 bases). The CDR3 runs to 12 residues. Trimming stripped 5 bases from V and 6 bases from J, with 7 bases between. Germline values: CDR1 SNHLY, CDR2 FYNNEI. This chain's CDR3 is CASSRDSGELFF. The CDR3 nucleotides are TGTGCCAGCAGTCGGGACTCCGGGGAGCTGTTTTTT.

This chain links TRBV29-1 with TRBJ1-1; 9 nucleotides align to TRBD1. The CDR3 extends over 16 amino acids. Trimming at V came to 1 base and at J to 4 bases, leaving 10 bases not matched to a gene. Germline loops: CDR1 SQVTM, CDR2 ANQGSEA. CDR3 DNA sequence: TGCAGCGTTGAAGGGACAACAGGGGGCGCGGGCACTGAAGCTTTCTTT. This translates into CSVEGTTGGAGTEAFF.

The DNA of the CDR3 is TGTGCCAGCAGTTCCTCCCGACTAGCGGGAGAGGGCGAGCAGTACTTC. It yields the protein CASSSSRLAGEGEQYF. J is TRBJ2-7 and V is TRBV28; TRBD2 agrees at 12 bases. The CDR3 extends over 16 amino acids. J lost 6 bases, V lost 4 bases, and 10 bases had no gene match. Germline CDR1 MDHEN, CDR2 SYDVKM.

The rearrangement joins TRBV30 to TRBJ1-1; 7 bases agree with TRBD1. In germline, CDR1 is GTSNPN, CDR2 SVGIG (reference sequence). The CDR3 sequence is 13 residues long. The V segment lost 4 bases and the J segment 0 bases; nucleotides outside the gene matches: 2. The DNA for the CDR3 is TGTGCCTGGATGACAGGGTTGAACACTGAAGCTTTCTTT. Translated: CAWMTGLNTEAFF.

CDR3: CASSLGETDTGELFF. CDR3 DNA sequence: TGCGCCAGCAGCTTGGGGGAGACGGACACCGGGGAGCTGTTTTTT. The chain carries TRBV5-1 and TRBJ2-2; a weak D match, TRBD2 (5 bases). V lost 0 bases and J 3 bases, leaving 9 bases between the germline ends. In germline, CDR1 is SGHRS, CDR2 YFSETQ. The CDR3 covers 15 residues.

The rearrangement links TRBV14 to TRBJ2-1; 9 bases agree with TRBD2. Trimming took 2 bases from V and 9 from J; bases not matched to a gene: 8. The CDR3 spans 15 residues. Germline loops: CDR1 SGHDN, CDR2 FVKESK. CDR3 nucleotides: TGTGCCAGCAGCCAATTGACTAGCGGTGGCGGTGAGCAGTTCTTC. This gives the protein CASSQLTSGGGEQFF.

V is TRBV11-2 and J is TRBJ2-1; perhaps TRBD2 as D (6 bases). The CDR3 sequence is 16 residues long. Between the trimmed V and J ends, which lost 1 base and 1 base, there was a span of 11 bases. Germline CDR1 and CDR2: SGHAT and FQNNGV. The CDR3 protein is CASSLAALASYNEQFF. CDR3 DNA: TGTGCCAGCAGCTTAGCAGCCCTAGCGTCCTACAATGAGCAGTTCTTC.

This chain links TRBV6-4 with TRBJ2-1; a possible D gene is TRBD1 (6 bases). Trimming removed 6 bases from V and 0 bases from J, with 12 bases in between. CDR1 and CDR2 from the germline V gene are MRHNA and SNTAGT. This CDR3 contains 15 residues. For the CDR3, the DNA is TGTGCCAGCAGCGCCAGGACAGACTCCTACAATGAGCAGTTCTTC. This encodes CASSARTDSYNEQFF.

This chain connects TRBV19 to TRBJ1-2, with D perhaps TRBD1 (5 bases). CDR3 length: 13 amino acids. Germline V gene lookup returns CDR1 LNHDA and CDR2 SQIVND (reference sequence). Trimming removed 7 bases from V and 3 bases from J, with 12 bases in between. CDR3 DNA: TGTGCCAGTACCCTTAAACAGGACTATGGCTACACCTTC. Amino acids: CASTLKQDYGYTF.

The V call is TRBV6-1, the J call TRBJ1-5, with TRBD1 matching over 7 bases. Trimming at V came to 6 bases and at J to 5 bases, leaving 4 bases not matched to a gene. The germline V gene has CDR1 MNHNS and CDR2 SASEGT. The CDR3 is 13 amino acids. The CDR3 sequence: CASSRDRDQPQHF. The CDR3 DNA reads as TGTGCCAGCAGCCGTGACAGGGATCAGCCCCAGCATTTT.

This chain connects TRBV2 to TRBJ2-7; the D gene is possibly TRBD2 (6 bases). The V gene's germline CDR1 is SNHLY and CDR2 FYNNEI. V was shortened by 0 bases and J by 12 bases, with 24 bases between the two germline ends. The CDR3 sequence is 16 residues long. The CDR3 bases are TGTGCCAGCAGTGAAGCGTTGGGGCTAGCGCTATCGACGGGGTACTTC. Residues: CASSEALGLALSTGYF.

The chain carries TRBV9 and TRBJ2-2; TRBD1 agrees at 9 bases. The length of the CDR3 is 14 residues. J gave up 8 bases and V 4 bases, and 6 bases lay outside the gene matches. From germline, CDR1 is SGDLS and CDR2 YYNGEE. As DNA, the CDR3 is TGTGCCAGCAGCCCACGGACAGGGGAAGGGGAGCTGTTTTTT. This codes for CASSPRTGEGELFF. The whole variable domain, filled in from reference TRBV9 and TRBJ2-2, reads DSGVTQTPKHLITATGQRVTLRCSPRSGDLSVYWYQQSLDQGLQFLIQYYNGEERAKGNILERFSAQQFPDLHSELNLSSLELGDSALYFCASSPRTGEGELFFGEGSRLTVL.

The gene calls are TRBV4-1 and TRBJ2-7; 7 bases map to TRBD1. Germline loops: CDR1 MGHRA, CDR2 YSYEKL. This CDR3 comprises 14 residues. V gave up 0 bases and J gave up 5 bases; unmatched junction bases: 4. CDR3 amino acids: CASSQEQGSHEQYF. The CDR3 DNA sequence: TGCGCCAGCAGCCAAGAACAGGGGTCACACGAGCAGTACTTC.

The rearrangement links TRBV6-5 to TRBJ2-7; 12 bases agree with TRBD2. Germline trimming cut 6 bases from V and 6 bases from J; bases unmatched to any gene: 9. Germline-derived CDR1 and CDR2 are MNHEY and SVGAGI. CDR3 length equals 15 residues. CDR3 sequence reads: CASSRRLAGAGEQYF. Here the CDR3 DNA reads TGTGCCAGCAGCCGAAGACTAGCGGGAGCGGGCGAGCAGTACTTC.

The rearrangement uses TRBV5-4 and TRBJ2-7; a possible D gene is TRBD1 (5 bases). Trimming pared 3 bases from V and 3 bases from J, leaving 7 bases between. Germline V lookup: CDR1 SGHNT, CDR2 YYREEE (reference sequence). The CDR3 extends over 12 amino acids. As DNA, the CDR3 is TGTGCCAGCAGCTCAGACAGCTACGAGCAGTACTTC. It translates to CASSSDSYEQYF.

The chain joins TRBV18 to TRBJ2-2; D is undetermined. Trimming took 5 bases from V and 1 from J, leaving 5 bases between them. The CDR3 length is 13 residues. Germline loops: CDR1 KGHSH, CDR2 LQKENI. The CDR3 DNA reads as TGTGCCAGCTCAGGAGAGAACACCGGGGAGCTGTTTTTT. It yields the protein CASSGENTGELFF. Filled out from reference TRBV18 and TRBJ2-2, the complete variable domain reads NAGVMQNPRHLVRRRGQEARLRCSPMKGHSHVYWYRQLPEEGLKFMVYLQKENIIDESGMPKERFSAEFPKEGPSILRIQQVVRGDSAAYFCASSGENTGELFFGEGSRLTVL.

This chain connects TRBV2 to TRBJ1-4, with unresolved D. The V gene's germline CDR1 is SNHLY and CDR2 FYNNEI. Trimming removed 3 bases from V and 0 bases from J, with 5 bases in between. The CDR3 is made up of 14 amino acids. This CDR3 reads CASSDRATNEKLFF. Here the CDR3 DNA reads TGTGCCAGCAGTGACCGTGCAACTAATGAAAAACTGTTTTTT. Combining the CDR3 with reference TRBV2 and TRBJ1-4 gives the whole variable domain EPEVTQTPSHQVTQMGQEVILRCVPISNHLYFYWYRQILGQKVEFLVSFYNNEISEKSEIFDDQFSVERPDGSNFTLKIRSTKLEDSAMYFCASSDRATNEKLFFGSGTQLSVL.

The V and J genes are TRBV7-8 and TRBJ1-4; possibly TRBD1 for D (6 bases). V was shortened by 5 bases and J by 5 bases, with 27 bases between the two germline ends. CDR1 is SGHVS and CDR2 is FQNEAQ in the germline V gene. CDR3 length: 19 amino acids. The CDR3 DNA sequence: TGTGCCAGCAGCGGACCCGGTGGGGGCCCAAAACTAATGAATGAAAAACTGTTTTTT. It codes for CASSGPGGGPKLMNEKLFF. Based on the CDR3 plus reference TRBV7-8 and TRBJ1-4, the full variable domain is GAGVSQSPRYKVAKRGQDVALRCDPISGHVSLFWYQQALGQGPEFLTYFQNEAQLDKSGLPSDRFFAERPEGSVSTLKIQRTQQEDSAVYLCASSGPGGGPKLMNEKLFFGSGTQLSVL.

The rearrangement uses TRBV10-3 and TRBJ1-1; D perhaps matches TRBD1 (6 bases). The CDR3 covers 13 residues. The ends were cut back, 4 bases at V and 1 base at J, with 7 bases in the middle. Germline CDR1 ENHRY, CDR2 SYGVKD. The CDR3 DNA reads TGTGCCATCAGTGGGACAGCGAACACTGAAGCTTTCTTT. Amino acids: CAISGTANTEAFF.

This chain joins TRBV19 and TRBJ1-1, with a possible D match to TRBD1 (6 bases). The ends were cut back, 3 bases at V and 3 bases at J, with 11 bases in the middle. This CDR3 is 14 amino acids long. Per germline, CDR1 LNHDA and CDR2 SQIVND (reference sequence). CDR3 region: CASSIDRRYTEAFF. CDR3 nucleotide sequence: TGTGCCAGTAGTATCGACAGGCGCTACACTGAAGCTTTCTTT.

The chain couples TRBV18 to TRBJ2-7, with D hard to call. This CDR3 has 13 residues. V was cut by 1 base and J by 2 bases, with 6 bases left in between. Germline-derived CDR1 and CDR2 are KGHSH and LQKENI. The CDR3 DNA reads TGTGCCAGCTCACCACGCGGAACCTACGAGCAGTACTTC. Amino acids: CASSPRGTYEQYF.